The 11 T cell receptor beta chains below all came from one sample that was sequenced in a study of CD8 T cells in ankylosing spondylitis. The study's findings and limits: Blood of patients with ankylosing spondylitis appeared to be characterized by a TCR beta motif of several highly homologous variants.

TCRdb reprocessed the 5' RACE reads via MiXCR and lists one record per CDR3 protein. Here the sample spans around 480,000 distinct CDR3 sequences, under 20% being singletons. What these receptors recognize is not known. The sample was blood, either unsorted or a sorted T cell fraction (not recorded which). The receptors were gathered from a male donor with ankylosing spondylitis.

The table lists this clonotype with a count of one. The chain recombines TRBV19 with TRBJ2-2; the D gene is possibly TRBD2 (5 bases). Per the germline V gene, CDR1 is LNHDA and CDR2 is SQIVND (reference sequence). V lost 3 bases and J 4 bases, leaving 12 bases between the germline ends. The CDR3 is made up of 15 amino acids. The CDR3 sequence is CASSIVARGTGELFF. As DNA, the CDR3 is TGTGCCAGTAGTATTGTAGCGCGCGGCACCGGGGAGCTGTTTTTT.

The chain joins TRBV9 to TRBJ2-7, with 7 bases identical to TRBD1. There are 14 residues in the CDR3. Per germline, CDR1 SGDLS and CDR2 YYNGEE. The J segment lost 0 bases and the V segment lost 4 bases, leaving 4 bases of the junction unmatched. CDR3 sequence (DNA): TGTGCCAGCAGCCCGACAGGGACCTCCTACGAGCAGTACTTC. Protein product: CASSPTGTSYEQYF.

The rearrangement uses TRBV5-6 and TRBJ1-2, with TRBD1 matching over 7 bases. The junction had 1 base not matched to a gene; V was cut back by 0 bases and J by 5 bases. The germline V gene has CDR1 SGHDT and CDR2 YYEEEE. The CDR3 is made up of 13 amino acids. The CDR3 region has the DNA TGTGCCAGCAGCTTGGAGGGGGCATATGGCTACACCTTC. Translated, it gives CASSLEGAYGYTF.

This clonotype has a handful of counts. J is TRBJ1-5 and V is TRBV7-9, with D unresolved. Trimming shortened V by 1 base and J by 7 bases, and 11 bases separated the two germline ends. Germline V gene lookup returns CDR1 SEHNR and CDR2 FQNEAQ (reference sequence). CDR3 length equals 14 residues. The CDR3 loop reads CASSLDLPGQPQHF. DNA for the CDR3: TGTGCCAGCAGCTTAGATTTACCCGGCCAGCCCCAGCATTTT.

V and J are TRBV4-2 and TRBJ2-1; TRBD2 aligns across 12 bases. The CDR3 length is 16 residues. V was pared by 4 bases and J by 9 bases, with 10 bases of the junction left unmatched. CDR1 LGHNA and CDR2 YNFKEQ come from the germline V gene. CDR3 amino acids: CASSPSGGAGNGEQFF. DNA for the CDR3: TGTGCCAGCAGCCCTAGCGGGGGGGCCGGGAATGGTGAGCAGTTCTTC.

This clonotype was counted only a few times. This chain links TRBV2 with TRBJ1-6; D is perhaps TRBD1 (6 bases). V was cut by 3 bases and J by 8 bases, with 17 bases left in between. This CDR3 has 16 residues. The germline V gene has CDR1 SNHLY and CDR2 FYNNEI. CDR3 residues: CASSEWRGAGDSPLHF. For the CDR3, the DNA is TGTGCCAGCAGTGAGTGGAGGGGGGCAGGGGATTCACCCCTCCACTTT.

Many counts were recorded for this clonotype. The gene calls are TRBV20-1 and TRBJ2-1; perhaps TRBD2 as D (6 bases). The CDR3 has 13 residues. Germline values: CDR1 DFQATT, CDR2 SNEGSKA (reference sequence). The CDR3 loop is CSGSRDSYNEQFF. CDR3 in DNA: TGCAGCGGGTCGCGGGACTCCTACAATGAGCAGTTCTTC.

The V gene is TRBV20-1, the J gene TRBJ1-3, with D possibly being TRBD1 (5 bases). Germline V gives CDR1 DFQATT, CDR2 SNEGSKA (reference sequence). CDR3 length equals 15 residues. Trimming stripped 3 bases from V and 4 bases from J, with 16 bases between. DNA of the CDR3: TGCAGTGCTAGGGGGCTCTCCCCTCTCGGAAACACCATATATTTT. Amino acids: CSARGLSPLGNTIYF.

This chain joins TRBV5-1 and TRBJ1-1; D gene ambiguous. V gave up 0 bases and J gave up 3 bases, with 15 bases separating them. CDR3 length: 16 residues. Germline V gene data show CDR1 as SGHRS and CDR2 as YFSETQ. CDR3 nucleotide sequence: TGCGCCAGCAGCTTGGCGACGCACGGGGAGTACACTGAAGCTTTCTTT. It yields the protein CASSLATHGEYTEAFF.

CDR3 in amino acids: CATTGRGNSPLHF. In DNA, the CDR3 is TGTGCCACCACGGGCAGGGGTAATTCACCCCTCCACTTT. This chain links TRBV7-9 with TRBJ1-6; D is perhaps TRBD1 (6 bases). This CDR3 is 13 amino acids long. V was cut by 10 bases and J by 6 bases, with 13 bases left in between. Germline V gene lookup returns CDR1 SEHNR and CDR2 FQNEAQ (reference sequence).

This clonotype was seen a few times. The CDR3 here is CSAGTSGYEQYF. DNA for the CDR3: TGCAGCGCTGGGACTAGCGGCTACGAGCAGTACTTC. This rearrangement joins TRBV29-1 to TRBJ2-7; 11 bases align to TRBD2. V dropped 7 bases and J dropped 3; count of bases not matched to a gene: 2. The CDR3 loop spans 12 amino acids. Germline loops: CDR1 SQVTM, CDR2 ANQGSEA.